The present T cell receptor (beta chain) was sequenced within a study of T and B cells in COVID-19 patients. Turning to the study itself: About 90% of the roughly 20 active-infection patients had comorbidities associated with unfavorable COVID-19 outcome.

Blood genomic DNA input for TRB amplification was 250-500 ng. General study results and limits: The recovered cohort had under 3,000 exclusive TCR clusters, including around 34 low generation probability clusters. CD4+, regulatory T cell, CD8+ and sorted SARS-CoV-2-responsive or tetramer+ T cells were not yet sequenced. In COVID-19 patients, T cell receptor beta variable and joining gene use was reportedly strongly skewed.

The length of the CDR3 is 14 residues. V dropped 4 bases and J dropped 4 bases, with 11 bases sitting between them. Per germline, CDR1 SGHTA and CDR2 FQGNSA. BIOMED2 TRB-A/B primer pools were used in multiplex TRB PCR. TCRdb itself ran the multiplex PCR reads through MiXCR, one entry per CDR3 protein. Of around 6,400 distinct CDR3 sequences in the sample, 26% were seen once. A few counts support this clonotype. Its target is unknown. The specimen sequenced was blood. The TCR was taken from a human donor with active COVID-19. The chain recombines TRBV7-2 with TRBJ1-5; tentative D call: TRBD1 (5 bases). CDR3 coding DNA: TGTGCCAGCAGCTACGGCGGGGGGAATCAGCCCCAGCATTTT. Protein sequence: CASSYGGGNQPQHF.